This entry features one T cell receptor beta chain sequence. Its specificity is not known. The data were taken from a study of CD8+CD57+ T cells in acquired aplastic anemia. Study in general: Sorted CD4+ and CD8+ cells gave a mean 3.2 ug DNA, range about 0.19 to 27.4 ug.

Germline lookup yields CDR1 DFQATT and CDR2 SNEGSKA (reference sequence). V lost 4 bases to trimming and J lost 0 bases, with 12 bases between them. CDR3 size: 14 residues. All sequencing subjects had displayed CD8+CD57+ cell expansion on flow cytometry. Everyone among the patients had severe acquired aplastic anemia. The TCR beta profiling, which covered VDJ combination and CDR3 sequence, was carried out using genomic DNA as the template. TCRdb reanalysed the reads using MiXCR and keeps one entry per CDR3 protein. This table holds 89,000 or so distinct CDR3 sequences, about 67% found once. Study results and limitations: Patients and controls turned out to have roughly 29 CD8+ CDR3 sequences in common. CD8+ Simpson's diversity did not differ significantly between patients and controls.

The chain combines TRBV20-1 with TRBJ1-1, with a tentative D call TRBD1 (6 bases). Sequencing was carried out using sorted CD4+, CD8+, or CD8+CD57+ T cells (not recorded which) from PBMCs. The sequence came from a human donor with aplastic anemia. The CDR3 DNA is TGCAGTGCTACCGGACAGCTAGTGAACACTGAAGCTTTCTTT. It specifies CSATGQLVNTEAFF.